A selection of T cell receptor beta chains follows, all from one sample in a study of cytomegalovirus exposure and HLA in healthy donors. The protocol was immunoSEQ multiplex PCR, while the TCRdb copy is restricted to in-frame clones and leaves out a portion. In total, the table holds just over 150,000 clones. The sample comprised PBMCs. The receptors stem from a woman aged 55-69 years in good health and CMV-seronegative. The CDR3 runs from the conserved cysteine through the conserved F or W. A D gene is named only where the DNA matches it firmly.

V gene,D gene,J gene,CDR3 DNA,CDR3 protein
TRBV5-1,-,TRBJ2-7,TGCGCCAGCAGGAGGGGGATAGGCTCCTACGAGCAGTACTTC,CASRRGIGSYEQYF
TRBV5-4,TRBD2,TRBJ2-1,TGTGCCAGCAGCTTGCGGCTAGCGGGAAATAATGAGCAGTTCTTC,CASSLRLAGNNEQFF
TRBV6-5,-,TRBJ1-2,TGTGCCAGCAGTTACTCGACAGTCTATGGCTACACCTTC,CASSYSTVYGYTF
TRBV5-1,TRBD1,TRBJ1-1,TGCGCCAGCAGCCTCGACAGGGTAAACACTGAAGCTTTCTTT,CASSLDRVNTEAFF
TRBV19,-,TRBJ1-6,TGTGCCAGTAGTATAGTACTCGCAGGGTCGGTTTCACCCCTCCACTTT,CASSIVLAGSVSPLHF
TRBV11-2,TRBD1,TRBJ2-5,TGTGCCAGCAGACCTCAGGGGGCGGGGGAGACCCAGTACTTC,CASRPQGAGETQYF
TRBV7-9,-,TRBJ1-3,TGTGCCAGCAGCCAACGGAGCTCTGGAAACACCATATATTTT,CASSQRSSGNTIYF
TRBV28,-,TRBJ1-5,TGTGCCAGCAGTTACAGGGCTCAGCCCCAGCATTTT,CASSYRAQPQHF
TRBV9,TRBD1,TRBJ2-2,TGTGCCAGCAGCTGGGACAGAGAGGAAGGGGAGCTGTTTTTT,CASSWDREEGELFF
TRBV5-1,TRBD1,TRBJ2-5,TGCGCCAGCAGCAGGGACAGGGGGCAAGAGACCCAGTACTTC,CASSRDRGQETQYF
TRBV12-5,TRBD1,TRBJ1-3,TGTGCTAGTGGTTTGGTCCAGAAGGGACAGACAATCTCTGGAAACACCATATATTTT,CASGLVQKGQTISGNTIYF
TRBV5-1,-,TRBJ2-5,TGCGCCAGCAGCTTGGGACACCAACGCTTACTTCAAGAGACCCAGTACTTC,CASSLGHQRLLQETQYF
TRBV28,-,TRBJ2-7,TGTGCCAGCTCGGACTCCTCCTCCTACGAGCAGTACTTC,CASSDSSSYEQYF
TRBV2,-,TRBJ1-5,TGTGCCAGCAGGAAGCAGGGAGGGGAGAATCAGCCCCAGCATTTT,CASRKQGGENQPQHF
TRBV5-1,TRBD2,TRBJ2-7,TGCGCCAGCAGCGATTCGGGACTAGCGGGAATAATCTACGAGCAGTACTTC,CASSDSGLAGIIYEQYF
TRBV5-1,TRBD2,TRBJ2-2,TGCGCCACCCATAGCGGGAGGGCCGACACCGGGGAGCTGTTTTTT,CATHSGRADTGELFF
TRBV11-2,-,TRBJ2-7,TGTGCCAGCAGCCCCCGCGGGACAGCCGTTGTTGACAGCTCCTACGAGCAGTACTTC,CASSPRGTAVVDSSYEQYF
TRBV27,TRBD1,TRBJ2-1,TGTGCCAGCAGCCCCGACAGGGGCTACAATGAGCAGTTCTTC,CASSPDRGYNEQFF
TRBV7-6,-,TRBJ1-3,TGTGCCAGCAGCTTGAGCAGGGGAGGGTACTCTGGAAACACCATATATTTT,CASSLSRGGYSGNTIYF
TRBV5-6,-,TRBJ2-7,TGTGCCAGCAGCTTTCCTAACAGGGATGTCGAGCAGTACTTC,CASSFPNRDVEQYF
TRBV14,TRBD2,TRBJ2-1,TGTGCCAGCAGCTCTTCCCTGACTAGCGGGGGTTACAATGAGCAGTTCTTC,CASSSSLTSGGYNEQFF
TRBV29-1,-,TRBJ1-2,TGCAGCGTTATTTTTACGAGGGCCCCTAAGTCTGGCTACACCTTC,CSVIFTRAPKSGYTF
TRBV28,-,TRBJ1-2,TGTGCCAGCACCTCTTCCAGGGAGGTGTCCTATGGCTACACCTTC,CASTSSREVSYGYTF
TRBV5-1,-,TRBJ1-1,TGCGCCAGCAGCTTTGGAGGGGTGCGGAACACTGAAGCTTTCTTT,CASSFGGVRNTEAFF